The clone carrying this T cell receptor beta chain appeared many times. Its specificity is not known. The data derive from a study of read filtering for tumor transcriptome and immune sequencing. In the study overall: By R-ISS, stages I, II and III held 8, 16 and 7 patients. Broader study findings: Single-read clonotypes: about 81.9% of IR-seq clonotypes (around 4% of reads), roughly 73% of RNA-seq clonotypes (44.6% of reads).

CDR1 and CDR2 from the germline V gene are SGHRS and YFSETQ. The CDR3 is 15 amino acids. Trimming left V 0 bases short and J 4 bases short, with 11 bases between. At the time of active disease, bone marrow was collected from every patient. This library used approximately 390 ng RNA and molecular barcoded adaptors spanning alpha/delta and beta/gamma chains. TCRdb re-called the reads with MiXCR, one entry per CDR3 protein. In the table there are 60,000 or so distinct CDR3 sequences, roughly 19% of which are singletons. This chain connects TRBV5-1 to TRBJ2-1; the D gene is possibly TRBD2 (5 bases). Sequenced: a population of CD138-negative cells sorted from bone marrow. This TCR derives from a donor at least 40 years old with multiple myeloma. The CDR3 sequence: CASSLGGSEYNEQFF. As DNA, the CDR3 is TGCGCCAGCAGCTTGGGCGGGTCCGAGTACAATGAGCAGTTCTTC.